Presented here are 7 T cell receptor beta chains from one specimen sequenced in a study of CD8+CD57+ T cells in acquired aplastic anemia. Individuals selected for sequencing had exhibited CD8+CD57+ cell expansion on flow cytometry. CDR3 and TCR beta VDJ profiling relied on genomic DNA as the template. From the reads, TCRdb called clonotypes with MiXCR, one entry per CDR3 protein. The sample lists around 290,000 distinct CDR3 sequences; approximately 57% were seen once. The sample taken for sequencing was sorted CD4+, CD8+, or CD8+CD57+ T cells (not recorded which) from PBMCs. These TCRs come from a human donor with aplastic anemia.

This clonotype was seen ten or more times. This rearrangement joins TRBV2 to TRBJ2-5; 9 bases agree with TRBD2. The CDR3 totals 16 residues. Germline-derived CDR1 and CDR2 are SNHLY and FYNNEI. V shed 5 bases, J shed 4 bases, and the junction held 11 bases outside the gene matches. CDR3: CASSPLGGGVRETQYF. In DNA, the CDR3 is TGTGCCAGCAGTCCATTAGGCGGGGGGGTCAGAGAGACCCAGTACTTC.

The chain links TRBV2 to TRBJ1-2; D not certain. CDR1 SNHLY and CDR2 FYNNEI come from the germline V gene. V gave up 1 base and J gave up 1 base, with 7 bases separating them. The CDR3 loop spans 14 amino acids. The CDR3, as DNA: TGTGCCAGCAGTGAAGTGAGGGTTAACTATGGCTACACCTTC. Translated, it gives CASSEVRVNYGYTF.

The chain links TRBV20-1 to TRBJ1-5, with unresolved D. Per germline, CDR1 DFQATT and CDR2 SNEGSKA (reference sequence). The CDR3 has 15 residues. Trimming removed 2 bases at V and 0 bases at J, with 11 bases between. The CDR3: CSARSGPYSNQPQHF. The CDR3 DNA follows: TGCAGTGCTAGATCCGGGCCTTATAGCAATCAGCCCCAGCATTTT.

The rearrangement uses TRBV7-9 and TRBJ1-1; D call uncertain. With 2 bases removed from V and 5 bases from J, the gap between germline ends came to 6 bases. The CDR3 has 12 amino acids. Looked up from germline, CDR1 is SEHNR and CDR2 is FQNEAQ (reference sequence). The CDR3 DNA sequence: TGTGCCAGCAGCTTATTATGGACTGAAGCTTTCTTT. It translates to CASSLLWTEAFF. The complete variable domain, with remaining parts taken from reference TRBV7-9 and TRBJ1-1, reads DTGVSQNPRHKITKRGQNVTFRCDPISEHNRLYWYRQTLGQGPEFLTYFQNEAQLEKSRLLSDRFSAERPKGSFSTLEIQRTEQGDSAMYLCASSLLWTEAFFGQGTRLTVV.

Concerning this clonotype: A much larger clone lies one base from this, so it may be a read error. This CDR3 is missing its conserved last phenylalanine or tryptophan, likely due to a read error. J is TRBJ2-5 and V is TRBV5-1; D unclear. Germline V CDR1 and CDR2: SGHRS, YFSETQ. The CDR3 is 15 residues long. Trimming took 4 bases from V and 1 from J, leaving 14 bases between them. The CDR3 region is CASSPLRNTQETQYL. In DNA, the CDR3 is TGCGCCAGCAGCCCCCTCCGGAACACCCAAGAGACCCAGTACCTC.

Comments on this clonotype: The junction and the germline gene differ at one end; a read error may be behind it. V usage is TRBV29-1 and J usage is TRBJ2-7, with D possibly matching TRBD2 (7 bases). The germline V gene has CDR1 SQVTM and CDR2 ANQGSEA. This CDR3 has 13 amino acids. Here the CDR3 DNA reads TGCAGCGTTGTATCGGGGGGCTCCAACGAGCAGTACTTC. Translating it yields CSVVSGGSNEQYF.

This clonotype was seen at least ten times. This rearrangement joins TRBV18 to TRBJ1-1, with a weak D call TRBD1 (5 bases). The CDR3 is 13 residues long. The germline V and J ends were trimmed by 2 bases and 11 bases, with 15 bases remaining between them. Per germline, CDR1 KGHSH and CDR2 LQKENI. CDR3: CASSPDRATAAFF. The CDR3 bases are TGTGCCAGCTCACCAGATCGGGCGACAGCGGCTTTCTTT.